This T cell receptor (beta chain) emerged from a study of T-cell reconstitution after alpha-beta-depleted transplantation in children. Per germline, CDR1 DFQATT and CDR2 SNEGSKA (reference sequence). The length of the CDR3 is 15 residues. The germline V and J ends were trimmed by 2 bases and 4 bases, with 16 bases remaining between them. Preparation of the TCRbeta library was carried out with unique molecular identifiers. Via MiXCR, TCRdb re-called the PCR reads, giving one row per CDR3 protein. The sample has 350,000 to 450,000 distinct CDR3 sequences; around 21% are singletons. This clonotype came up a few times.

The genes are TRBV20-1 and TRBJ2-3; a weak D match, TRBD1 (6 bases). The origin of this receptor is a human donor who donated a stem cell graft to a child with acute myeloid leukemia. This specimen was PBMCs from the stem cell graft donor, taken from the stem cell graft. Written as DNA, the CDR3 is TGCAGTGCTAGATATAACAGGGTGTCGGCAGATACGCAGTATTTT. Amino acid sequence: CSARYNRVSADTQYF.